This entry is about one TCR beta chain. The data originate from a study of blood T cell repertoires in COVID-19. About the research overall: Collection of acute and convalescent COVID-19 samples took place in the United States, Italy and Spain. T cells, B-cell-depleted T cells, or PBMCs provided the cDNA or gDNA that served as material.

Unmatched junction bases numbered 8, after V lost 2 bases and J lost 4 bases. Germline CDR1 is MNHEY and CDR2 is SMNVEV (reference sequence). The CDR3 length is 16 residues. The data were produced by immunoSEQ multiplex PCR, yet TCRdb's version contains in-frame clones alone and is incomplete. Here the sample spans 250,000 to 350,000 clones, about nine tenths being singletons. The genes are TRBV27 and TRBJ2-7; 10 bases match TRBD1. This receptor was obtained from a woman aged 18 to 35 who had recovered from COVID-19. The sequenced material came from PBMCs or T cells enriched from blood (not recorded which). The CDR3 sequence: CASSLTVGQGTYEQYF. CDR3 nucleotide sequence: TGTGCCAGCAGTTTAACCGTGGGACAGGGGACGTACGAGCAGTACTTC.